Following are 7 T cell receptor beta chains from one sample sequenced in a study of T cells after yellow fever vaccination. TCRdb redid the calling of the 5' RACE reads with MiXCR, one entry per CDR3 protein. The sample consists of 400,000 or so distinct CDR3 sequences, 11% of them appearing once. This sample comprised PBMCs, obtained on the day of the first yellow fever vaccination. These receptors originate from a man aged 18 to 35 who received the YFV17D yellow fever vaccine.

This clonotype has just a few counts. The CDR3 nucleotides are TGCAGCGTTGAAGATGCCAGGCACGGCGAGCAGTACTTC. It specifies CSVEDARHGEQYF. The genes are TRBV29-1 and TRBJ2-7; unclear D gene. The germline gives CDR1 SQVTM, CDR2 ANQGSEA. This CDR3 is 13 amino acids long. V dropped 0 bases and J dropped 6 bases, with 12 bases sitting between them.

This chain joins TRBV6-1 and TRBJ1-6; 7 nucleotides agree with TRBD1. The CDR3 is made up of 15 amino acids. V was clipped by 4 bases and J by 7 bases; unmatched bases: 7. In germline, CDR1 is MNHNS, CDR2 SASEGT. CDR3 protein: CASSGDRRANSPLHF. The CDR3, as DNA: TGTGCCAGCAGTGGGGACAGACGGGCCAATTCACCCCTCCACTTT.

This chain connects TRBV7-2 to TRBJ1-2; D perhaps matches TRBD1 (5 bases). The CDR3 contains 15 residues. CDR1 SGHTA and CDR2 FQGNSA come from the germline V gene. Trimming cost V 5 bases and J 0 bases, with 13 bases left between them. CDR3 bases: TGTGCCAGCAGCCCGGGGGGAGTAACTAACTATGGCTACACCTTC. This encodes CASSPGGVTNYGYTF.

The chain couples TRBV29-1 to TRBJ2-5, with D hard to call. Per the germline V gene, CDR1 is SQVTM and CDR2 is ANQGSEA. The CDR3 totals 13 residues. The chain's CDR3 is CSISYPEKETQYF. The CDR3 DNA is TGCAGTATTTCCTACCCGGAAAAAGAGACCCAGTACTTC.

This clonotype was detected many times. The chain is built from TRBV6-5 and TRBJ1-1; D is possibly TRBD1 (6 bases). The CDR3 is 12 amino acids. Germline lookup yields CDR1 MNHEY and CDR2 SVGAGI. Deletions cut 2 bases from V and 10 bases from J, with 11 bases between. The CDR3 DNA sequence: TGTGCCAGCAGTTACATCGGGGGCGTAGCTTTCTTT. Encoded protein: CASSYIGGVAFF.

As DNA, the CDR3 is TGCGCCAGCAGCTTACGAGGCTCTAATGAGCAGTTCTTC. Protein sequence: CASSLRGSNEQFF. The V gene is TRBV5-1, the J gene TRBJ2-1; D gene ambiguous. V shed 2 bases and J shed 7 bases, with 10 bases lying between them. CDR3 length: 13 amino acids. From germline, CDR1 is SGHRS and CDR2 YFSETQ.

The chain links TRBV12-3 or TRBV12-4 to TRBJ1-5; D unclear. The CDR3 loop spans 13 amino acids. Between the trimmed V and J ends, which lost 4 bases and 3 bases, there was a span of 7 bases. The CDR3 nucleotides read TGTGCCAGCAGTTGGACTTCCAATCAGCCCCAGCATTTT. This encodes CASSWTSNQPQHF.